The 15 T cell receptor beta chains reported below all come from one sample, sequenced in a study of blood T cell repertoires in COVID-19. The protocol was immunoSEQ multiplex PCR, while the TCRdb copy is restricted to in-frame clones and leaves out a portion. The repertoire consists of under 150,000 clones, with roughly 85% occurring once and the leading ten covering roughly 4%. Material for sequencing was peripheral blood. These receptors all stem from a human donor in a cohort sampled during active COVID-19.

The chain uses TRBV7-2 and TRBJ2-7, with a weak D call TRBD1 (5 bases). The V end was cut by 5 bases, the J end by 6 bases, with 20 bases between. The germline gives CDR1 SGHTA, CDR2 FQGNSA. The CDR3 has 15 amino acids. CDR3 nucleotides: TGTGCCAGCAGCGCCGGGCCTGGACACACGGGCGAGCAGTACTTC. Amino acids: CASSAGPGHTGEQYF.

This chain joins TRBV5-5 and TRBJ2-7; 7 bases map to TRBD1. Germline CDR1 is SGHKS and CDR2 is YYEKEE (reference sequence). The CDR3 consists of 17 residues. V lost 0 bases to trimming and J lost 4 bases; unmatched junction nucleotides: 13. The CDR3 spells CASSLARQGRASYEQYF. CDR3 bases: TGTGCCAGCAGCTTGGCCAGACAGGGAAGAGCCTCTTACGAGCAGTACTTC.

The chain uses TRBV15 and TRBJ2-2, with a weak D call TRBD1 (6 bases). This CDR3 has 15 amino acids. Trimming shortened V by 5 bases and J by 6 bases, and 16 bases separated the two germline ends. Germline CDR1 is LNHNV and CDR2 is YYDKDF (reference sequence). This chain's CDR3 is CATSGRTWGPGELFF. In DNA form, the CDR3 reads TGTGCCACCAGCGGCAGAACCTGGGGGCCCGGGGAGCTGTTTTTT. Full variable domain (outside the CDR3, taken from reference TRBV15 and TRBJ2-2): DAMVIQNPRYQVTQFGKPVTLSCSQTLNHNVMYWYQQKSSQAPKLLFHYYDKDFNNEADTPDNFQSRRPNTSFCFLDIRSPGLGDTAMYLCATSGRTWGPGELFFGEGSRLTVL.

The genes are TRBV5-1 and TRBJ2-5; TRBD2 matches at 11 bases. This CDR3 is 17 amino acids long. Germline V gives CDR1 SGHRS, CDR2 YFSETQ. After removal of 3 bases from V and 1 base from J, the junction contained 8 bases not matched to a gene. Here the CDR3 DNA reads TGCGCCAGCAGCTCATCTAGCGGGGGGCCGACCCAAGAGACCCAGTACTTC. As protein: CASSSSSGGPTQETQYF.

The chain couples TRBV18 to TRBJ2-4; 7 bases are a match to TRBD1. Losses at the gene ends were 3 bases for V and 0 bases for J; bases not matched to a gene: 5. This CDR3 has 16 amino acids. The germline V gene encodes CDR1 KGHSH and CDR2 LQKENI. The CDR3 is CASSPPGTAAKNIQYF. As DNA, the CDR3 is TGTGCCAGCTCACCCCCCGGGACAGCAGCCAAAAACATTCAGTACTTC.

V usage is TRBV11-2 and J usage is TRBJ2-1, with D tentatively TRBD2 (6 bases). Trimming left V 1 base short and J 5 bases short, with 9 bases between. Germline V lookup: CDR1 SGHAT, CDR2 FQNNGV. The CDR3 has 14 residues. CDR3: CASSLVAGNNEQFF. The DNA for the CDR3 is TGTGCCAGCAGCTTAGTTGCGGGAAACAATGAGCAGTTCTTC.

The chain links TRBV18 to TRBJ1-1, with 8 positions matching TRBD1. The CDR3 has 13 residues. Germline-derived CDR1 and CDR2 are KGHSH and LQKENI. The junction had 1 base not matched to a gene; V was cut back by 3 bases and J by 4 bases. The CDR3 loop is CASSPGQGTEAFF. The CDR3 DNA reads TGTGCCAGCTCACCCGGACAGGGCACTGAAGCTTTCTTT.

The V call is TRBV7-9, the J call TRBJ1-3, with a weak D call TRBD1 (5 bases). CDR3 length: 15 residues. Germline CDR1 and CDR2: SEHNR and FQNEAQ (reference sequence). V was pared by 4 bases and J by 3 bases, with 13 bases between. The CDR3 DNA reads TGTGCCAGCAGCTCCCTGGGGCACAGTGGAAACACCATATATTTT. Its protein product is CASSSLGHSGNTIYF.

The V and J genes are TRBV5-1 and TRBJ2-7; TRBD1 matches 7 bases. The trim removed 0 bases at V and 5 bases at J, leaving 2 bases unmatched. This CDR3 is 13 amino acids long. Per germline, CDR1 SGHRS and CDR2 YFSETQ. The DNA of the CDR3 is TGCGCCAGCAGCTTGGTAGGGGGCCACGAGCAGTACGTC. It translates to CASSLVGGHEQYV.

The chain joins TRBV19 to TRBJ2-1; 8 bases fit TRBD2. Germline V gene lookup returns CDR1 LNHDA and CDR2 SQIVND (reference sequence). The CDR3 totals 15 residues. V dropped 3 bases and J dropped 8; count of bases not matched to a gene: 9. The CDR3 loop reads CASSMGTSGLYEQFF. The CDR3 region has the DNA TGTGCCAGTAGTATGGGTACTAGCGGCCTCTATGAGCAGTTCTTC.

The chain uses TRBV29-1 and TRBJ1-3, with D hard to call. V lost 5 bases, J lost 1 base, and 3 bases lay in between. In germline, CDR1 is SQVTM, CDR2 ANQGSEA. The CDR3 is 11 residues long. CDR3 in DNA: TGCAGCGTTTTATCTGGAAACACCATATATTTT. Its protein product is CSVLSGNTIYF.

This chain joins TRBV11-2 and TRBJ2-7; D possibly corresponds to TRBD2 (6 bases). CDR3 length equals 14 residues. Per germline, CDR1 SGHAT and CDR2 FQNNGV. The V and J ends lost 1 base and 2 bases respectively, with 9 bases between them. CDR3 residues: CASSLAAGTYEQYV. The CDR3, as DNA: TGTGCCAGCAGCTTAGCGGCGGGGACCTACGAGCAGTACGTC.

V and J are TRBV18 and TRBJ2-5; 11 nucleotides agree with TRBD2. This CDR3 is 16 amino acids long. J gave up 4 bases and V 3 bases, and 7 bases lay outside the gene matches. Germline V gene lookup returns CDR1 KGHSH and CDR2 LQKENI. The CDR3 DNA reads TGTGCCAGCTCACCGCTTACTAGCGGGGGTCGAGAGACCCAGTACTTC. Translating gives CASSPLTSGGRETQYF.

V gene TRBV6-5 combines with J gene TRBJ1-2; D may be TRBD1 (6 bases). The V and J ends lost 10 bases and 2 bases respectively, with 17 bases between them. The CDR3 consists of 14 residues. Germline CDR1 reads MNHEY; CDR2 reads SVGAGI. The CDR3 sequence is CATKQGGLNYGYTF. DNA for the CDR3: TGTGCCACCAAACAGGGTGGACTGAACTATGGCTACACCTTC.

In its sample, this clone was seen a few times. This sequence joins TRBV6-1 and TRBJ1-5; tentative D call: TRBD1 (5 bases). The CDR3 extends over 16 amino acids. Germline loops: CDR1 MNHNS, CDR2 SASEGT. V lost 3 bases, J lost 0 bases, and 12 bases lay in between. Here the CDR3 DNA reads TGTGCCAGCAGTGAGGCGGGGGGGTATAGCAATCAGCCCCAGCATTTT. Amino acid sequence: CASSEAGGYSNQPQHF.